The entry below gives a single T cell receptor (beta chain) sequence along with its context. Assay: immunoSEQ multiplex PCR; the TCRdb copy retains only in-frame clones and omits some. The sample holds tens of thousands of clones, about 83% seen once. This entry belongs to a study of blood T cell repertoires in COVID-19. Study overall: T cells, B-cell-depleted T cells, or PBMCs supplied cDNA or gDNA.

The CDR3 has 12 amino acids. Germline V CDR1 and CDR2: SGHTA, FQGNSA. V lost 6 bases and J 3 bases, leaving 9 bases between the germline ends. This chain joins TRBV7-2 and TRBJ2-7; no clear D. Source material: peripheral blood. This clonotype was obtained from a man between 65 and 85 years old with acute or convalescent COVID-19. The CDR3 reads CASSPNSYEQYF. CDR3 DNA sequence: TGTGCCAGCAGTCCCAACAGCTACGAGCAGTACTTC.